This T cell receptor beta chain comes out of a study of blood T cells in healthy people across ages. Through a sample-barcoded 5' primer and a J-beta primer mix, a second PCR was run for roughly 6 to 12 cycles. TCRdb itself ran the 5' RACE reads through MiXCR, one entry per CDR3 protein. This table has some 1.5 million distinct CDR3 sequences, 28% appearing once. Trimming shortened V by 4 bases and J by 2 bases, and 15 bases separated the two germline ends. The CDR3 is 15 residues long. Germline values: CDR1 SQVTM, CDR2 ANQGSEA. Healthy Caucasian individuals from Russia aged about 6 to 90 served as donors.

The genes are TRBV29-1 and TRBJ2-1; D perhaps matches TRBD2 (5 bases). This clonotype originated in a woman in her thirties in good health. The sequenced material came from blood. The DNA of the CDR3 is TGCAGCGTTGCCCCGCGGGCCGGGACCTACAATGAGCAGTTCTTC. As protein: CSVAPRAGTYNEQFF.